This T cell receptor (beta chain) is drawn from a study of blood T cell repertoires in COVID-19. Study background: Acute-phase and convalescent COVID-19 samples originated in the United States, Italy and Spain. PBMCs, B-cell-depleted T cells, or T cells were the source of the cDNA or gDNA that made up the material.

Germline-derived CDR1 and CDR2 are SGHVS and FQNEAQ. V was trimmed by 1 base and J by 3 bases, leaving 9 bases between them. The CDR3 sequence is 15 residues long. Profiling relied on immunoSEQ multiplex PCR, and the TCRdb table lists in-frame clones only, not all of them. The sample shows about 36,000 clones, about 85% of them seen only once. The V call is TRBV7-8, the J call TRBJ1-4; maybe TRBD1 (6 bases). The sequence was collected from a man between 70 and 80 years old with acute or convalescent COVID-19. Sequencing input: peripheral blood. CDR3 coding DNA: TGTGCCAGCAGCTTAGGGACAGCCTCTAATGAAAAACTGTTTTTT. Protein: CASSLGTASNEKLFF.